The next 21 T cell receptor beta chains were all read from a single sample in a study of T cells after yellow fever vaccination. TCRdb re-derived calls from the 5' RACE reads in MiXCR, one entry per CDR3 protein. This sample carries just under 600,000 distinct CDR3 sequences, roughly 14% of them seen once, and the ten largest clones take around 15%. The source was PBMCs, collected on the day of the yellow fever booster vaccination. The origin of the receptors is a man aged 25 to 45 who received the YFV17D yellow fever vaccine.

In its sample, this clonotype was seen a few times. The chain couples TRBV20-1 to TRBJ2-3; possible D gene TRBD1, 6 bases. In germline, CDR1 is DFQATT, CDR2 SNEGSKA (reference sequence). Trimming took off 5 bases at V and 4 bases at J, with 16 bases between the two ends. The CDR3 loop spans 14 amino acids. CDR3 sequence reads: CSAWTVRNSDTQYF. Written as DNA, the CDR3 is TGCAGTGCTTGGACAGTAAGAAATTCAGATACGCAGTATTTT.

This clonotype has just a few counts. V is TRBV6-2 or TRBV6-3 and J is TRBJ2-7; the D is unclear. V was cut by 7 bases and J by 7 bases, with 11 bases left in between. The CDR3 runs 11 residues. Per the germline V gene, CDR1 is MNHEY and CDR2 is SVGEGT. CDR3 in DNA: TGTGCCAGCACGAAACGCCGGGAGCAGTACTTC. Its translation: CASTKRREQYF.

This chain uses TRBV20-1 with TRBJ2-7; unclear D gene. Germline V gene sequence: CDR1 DFQATT, CDR2 SNEGSKA (reference sequence). The V end was cut by 0 bases, the J end by 6 bases, with 21 bases between. The CDR3 is 16 residues long. CDR3: CSARDSKSPSVSEQYF. CDR3 DNA: TGCAGTGCTAGAGATAGTAAAAGTCCCTCCGTCTCCGAGCAGTACTTC.

This clonotype has only a few counts. The chain joins TRBV29-1 to TRBJ2-1; D unresolved. Germline V lookup: CDR1 SQVTM, CDR2 ANQGSEA. V was trimmed by 8 bases and J by 4 bases, leaving 12 bases between them. CDR3 length equals 12 residues. CDR3 amino acids: CSLYTGYNEQFF. DNA for the CDR3: TGCAGCTTATACACCGGATACAATGAGCAGTTCTTC.

The V call is TRBV7-3, the J call TRBJ2-1; D is unclear. The ends were cut back, 2 bases at V and 0 bases at J, with 5 bases in the middle. The germline V gene has CDR1 SGHTA and CDR2 FQGTGA. There are 14 residues in the CDR3. The CDR3 DNA follows: TGTGCCAGCAGCTTACCGGACTCCTACAATGAGCAGTTCTTC. Protein sequence: CASSLPDSYNEQFF.

V and J are TRBV7-3 and TRBJ2-1; TRBD2 agrees at 12 bases. CDR1 and CDR2 from the germline V gene are SGHTA and FQGTGA. The CDR3 totals 19 residues. J lost 1 base, V lost 0 bases, and 7 bases had no gene match. This chain's CDR3 is CASSLTTSGSGRSYNEQFF. The CDR3 DNA is TGTGCCAGCAGCTTAACGACTAGCGGGAGCGGTCGGTCCTACAATGAGCAGTTCTTC.

The chain has TRBV29-1 and TRBJ1-1; D perhaps matches TRBD1 (5 bases). The CDR3 totals 12 residues. V was clipped by 4 bases and J by 2 bases, with 8 bases between them. Germline assignment: CDR1 SQVTM and CDR2 ANQGSEA. The CDR3 loop reads CSVGTGNTEAFF. The CDR3 coding sequence is TGCAGCGTTGGAACAGGTAACACTGAAGCTTTCTTT.

The chain combines TRBV5-1 with TRBJ2-3; either TRBD1 or TRBD2 may supply D (5 bases each). Trimming took 0 bases from V and 6 from J, leaving 11 bases between them. This CDR3 is 14 amino acids long. Germline lookup yields CDR1 SGHRS and CDR2 YFSETQ. CDR3 protein: CASSLENEGDTQYF. DNA of the CDR3: TGCGCCAGCAGCTTGGAGAACGAGGGGGATACGCAGTATTTT.

This clonotype was recorded a few times. The chain couples TRBV20-1 to TRBJ2-1, with 7 positions matching TRBD2. Germline values: CDR1 DFQATT, CDR2 SNEGSKA (reference sequence). J was trimmed by 7 bases and V by 8 bases; bases with no gene match: 5. The CDR3 extends over 11 amino acids. The CDR3 reads CSLTGRNEQFF. As DNA, the CDR3 is TGCAGTTTAACCGGGAGGAATGAGCAGTTCTTC.

The chain carries TRBV6-1 and TRBJ2-7; D possibly corresponds to TRBD2 (5 bases). The germline CDR1 and CDR2 sequences are MNHNS and SASEGT. This CDR3 spans 13 amino acids. V dropped 7 bases and J dropped 0 bases, with 10 bases sitting between them. In DNA form, the CDR3 reads TGTGCCAGCACGGACTTTTACTCCTACGAGCAGTACTTC. Translation gives CASTDFYSYEQYF.

The rearrangement joins TRBV5-1 to TRBJ2-7; D tentatively fits TRBD1 or TRBD2 (6 bases each). Germline V gives CDR1 SGHRS, CDR2 YFSETQ. Trimming took 4 bases from V and 6 from J, leaving 20 bases between them. The CDR3 has 15 amino acids. The CDR3: CASSARGSRGLEQYF. The DNA of the CDR3 is TGCGCCAGCAGCGCCCGGGGTAGCCGGGGGCTCGAGCAGTACTTC.

This clonotype has more than one count but fewer than ten. V and J are TRBV29-1 and TRBJ2-3; D is uncertain. Germline CDR1 SQVTM, CDR2 ANQGSEA. Trimming shortened V by 7 bases and J by 2 bases, and 10 bases separated the two germline ends. The CDR3 has 12 residues. Here the CDR3 reads CSGRQNTDTQYF. The CDR3 nucleotides are TGCAGCGGCCGACAAAACACAGATACGCAGTATTTT.

This clonotype was picked up a small number of times. V usage is TRBV5-4 and J usage is TRBJ2-3; D ambiguous. Trimming took off 1 base at V and 0 bases at J, with 12 bases between the two ends. Germline V gene data show CDR1 as SGHNT and CDR2 as YYREEE (reference sequence). The CDR3 totals 16 residues. CDR3 DNA sequence: TGTGCCAGCAGCTTGCTAGAAAGGTCTAGCACAGATACGCAGTATTTT. Translation gives CASSLLERSSTDTQYF. The full variable domain, its missing parts supplied by reference TRBV5-4 and TRBJ2-3, is ETGVTQSPTHLIKTRGQQVTLRCSSQSGHNTVSWYQQALGQGPQFIFQYYREEENGRGNFPPRFSGLQFPNYSSELNVNALELDDSALYLCASSLLERSSTDTQYFGPGTRLTVL.

This clonotype was counted a few times. The chain couples TRBV6-2 or TRBV6-3 to TRBJ2-7; 16 positions match TRBD2. Germline CDR1 and CDR2: MNHEY and SVGEGT. After removal of 9 bases from V and 3 bases from J, the junction contained 11 bases not matched to a gene. This CDR3 is 17 amino acids long. CDR3 sequence (DNA): TGTGCCAGAAATACCGGGACTAGCGGGAGGGCCCTCTACGAGCAGTACTTC. Protein sequence: CARNTGTSGRALYEQYF.

This clonotype came up a few times. V and J are TRBV9 and TRBJ2-5; perhaps TRBD2 as D (6 bases). The CDR3 has 15 amino acids. Germline-derived CDR1 and CDR2 are SGDLS and YYNGEE. Trimming cost V 3 bases and J 4 bases, with 16 bases left between them. This CDR3 reads CASSAKSSGGETQYF. The CDR3, as DNA: TGTGCCAGCAGCGCAAAGAGCTCCGGGGGAGAGACCCAGTACTTC.

The sample holds many counts of this clonotype. The CDR3 is CASSLAGRGADTQYF. In DNA, the CDR3 is TGCGCCAGCAGCTTGGCGGGGAGGGGCGCAGATACGCAGTATTTT. This sequence joins TRBV5-1 and TRBJ2-3; 7 bases map to TRBD2. Per the germline V gene, CDR1 is SGHRS and CDR2 is YFSETQ. The CDR3 totals 15 residues. The V gene end was trimmed by 0 bases and the J gene end by 4 bases; junction bases not matched to a gene: 5.

This clonotype has just a few counts. The CDR3 sequence is CASSEGLAEETQYF. CDR3 coding DNA: TGTGCCAGCAGCGAGGGACTAGCGGAAGAGACCCAGTACTTC. The chain is built from TRBV7-2 and TRBJ2-5, with TRBD2 identical over 11 bases. The CDR3 length is 14 residues. V was pared by 5 bases and J by 3 bases, with 2 bases of the junction left unmatched. The germline CDR1 and CDR2 sequences are SGHTA and FQGNSA.

J is TRBJ1-2 and V is TRBV19; 7 bases line up with TRBD1. Germline CDR1 is LNHDA and CDR2 is SQIVND (reference sequence). This CDR3 is 16 amino acids long. Trimming removed 0 bases from V and 5 bases from J; junction bases left unmatched: 9. The CDR3 loop reads CASSIEAYGTEYGYTF. In nucleotides, the CDR3 is TGTGCCAGTAGTATAGAAGCCTACGGGACAGAGTATGGCTACACCTTC.

Ten or more counts support this clonotype. V gene TRBV12-3 or TRBV12-4 combines with J gene TRBJ1-2; D gene unclear. The CDR3 consists of 11 residues. V was clipped by 3 bases and J by 7 bases, with 6 bases between them. This CDR3 reads CASSLGGGYTF. CDR3 DNA: TGTGCCAGCAGTTTGGGAGGTGGCTACACCTTC.

Points on this clonotype: A much bigger clone sits one base away, suggesting this may be a read error. The chain carries TRBV5-6 and TRBJ2-7; D call uncertain. Germline V CDR1 and CDR2: SGHDT, YYEEEE. The V gene lost 3 bases and the J gene lost 5 bases, with 6 bases spanning the gap. This CDR3 contains 11 residues. DNA for the CDR3: TGTGCCAGCAGCTCCTACCACGAGCAGTACTTC. Its translation: CASSSYHEQYF.

The chain uses TRBV30 and TRBJ1-1, with D maybe TRBD1 (6 bases). Between the trimmed V and J ends, which lost 3 bases and 7 bases, there was a span of 21 bases. There are 15 residues in the CDR3. Germline CDR1 and CDR2: GTSNPN and SVGIG (reference sequence). CDR3 region: CAWRNRRGQRLEAFF. The DNA of the CDR3 is TGTGCCTGGAGGAACCGCAGGGGCCAAAGACTTGAAGCTTTCTTT.